These T cell receptor beta chains were read from a single sample in a study of regulatory T cells in long-lasting Graves disease. TCRdb re-called the multiplex PCR reads with MiXCR, one entry per CDR3 protein. The sample lists roughly 400,000 distinct CDR3 sequences, roughly 21% occurring once. Specimen: peripheral blood mononuclear cells (PBMCs), collected when the disease was refractory, from a patient treated with antithyroid drugs. These receptors all stem from a female donor with Graves disease. CDR3s include the opening cysteine and the closing phenylalanine or tryptophan. D genes are given only for firm matches. A row's size may be missing; if present it is once, few, many or a size class.

d_call	clone_size	v_call	cdr3_length	j_call	cdr3_aa	cdr3_nt
-	few	TRBV11-2	14	TRBJ2-5	CASSLLRVGETQYF	TGCGCCAGCAGCTTGCTCCGGGTGGGAGAGACCCAGTACTTC
TRBD1	-	TRBV7-6	15	TRBJ1-6	CASSSEGQGNSPLHF	TGTGCCAGCAGCTCCGAGGGACAGGGTAATTCACCCCTCCACTTT
-	-	TRBV5-1	13	TRBJ1-1	CASSITVNTEAFF	TGCGCCAGCAGCATTACAGTGAACACTGAAGCTTTCTTT
TRBD2	-	TRBV27	15	TRBJ2-7	CASSFEAGGSYEQYF	TGTGCCAGCAGTTTCGAAGCGGGAGGTTCCTACGAGCAGTACTTC
-	many	TRBV28	12	TRBJ1-5	CASRGPGQPQHF	TGTGCCAGCAGGGGACCGGGTCAGCCCCAGCATTTT
-	-	TRBV7-8	15	TRBJ2-7	CASSLLAGLTYEQYF	TGTGCCAGCAGCTTGCTAGCTGGACTCACCTACGAGCAGTACTTC
TRBD2	-	TRBV7-2	15	TRBJ2-3	CASSQTSGSSDTQYF	TGTGCCAGCAGCCAAACCAGCGGGAGTTCAGATACGCAGTATTTT
-	few	TRBV18	16	TRBJ2-1	CASSPTDPSSYNEQFF	TGTGCCAGCTCACCGACGGACCCAAGCTCCTACAATGAGCAGTTCTTC
-	few	TRBV30	14	TRBJ2-1	CAWSARSSYNEQFF	TGTGCCTGGAGTGCTCGCAGCTCCTACAATGAGCAGTTCTTC
TRBD1	many	TRBV12-3/TRBV12-4	15	TRBJ2-7	CASSETGADSYEQYF	TGTGCCAGCAGTGAGACAGGGGCGGACTCCTACGAGCAGTACTTC
-	many	TRBV28	14	TRBJ2-7	CASSVWDTGYEQYF	TGTGCCAGCAGTGTGTGGGACACGGGCTACGAGCAGTACTTC
-	-	TRBV24-1	14	TRBJ2-1	CATSAREKLNEQFF	TGTGCCACCAGTGCCCGGGAGAAATTAAATGAGCAGTTCTTC
TRBD1	many	TRBV28	16	TRBJ1-1	CASSSPGTGGGSEAFF	TGTGCCAGCAGTTCACCCGGGACAGGGGGCGGTTCTGAAGCTTTCTTT
TRBD1	many	TRBV15	15	TRBJ1-4	CATSRDRQGNEKLFF	TGTGCCACCAGCAGAGATCGACAGGGGAATGAAAAACTGTTTTTT
TRBD2	few	TRBV14	15	TRBJ2-7	CASSQDPAGAAGQYF	TGTGCCAGCAGCCAAGATCCAGCGGGAGCCGCGGGGCAGTACTTC
-	-	TRBV28	16	TRBJ2-1	CASSPPASETYNEQFF	TGTGCCAGCAGCCCGCCCGCTAGCGAAACCTACAATGAGCAGTTCTTC
-	many	TRBV11-2	12	TRBJ1-1	CASSPWGAVAFF	TGTGCCAGCAGCCCCTGGGGGGCGGTAGCTTTCTTT
TRBD1	many	TRBV29-1	15	TRBJ2-2	CSVARTGGAAGELFF	TGCAGCGTTGCCAGAACAGGGGGCGCCGCTGGGGAGCTGTTTTTT
-	many	TRBV7-9	13	TRBJ1-3	CASTERSENTIYF	TGTGCCAGCACCGAGCGGTCGGAGAACACCATATATTTT
TRBD1	few	TRBV28	15	TRBJ2-3	CASRNRDRVPDTQYF	TGTGCCAGCAGAAACCGGGACAGGGTCCCTGATACGCAGTATTTT
-	few	TRBV29-1	12	TRBJ2-2	CSVPLHTGELFF	TGCAGCGTTCCTCTCCACACCGGGGAGCTGTTTTTT
-	few	TRBV15	15	TRBJ2-1	CATSRDLDPDNEQFF	TGTGCCACCAGCAGAGATCTCGACCCGGACAATGAGCAGTTCTTC
TRBD2	-	TRBV5-1	16	TRBJ2-1	CASSLLAGGPVGEQFF	TGCGCCAGCAGCTTGCTAGCGGGAGGGCCGGTTGGTGAGCAGTTCTTC
TRBD2	many	TRBV15	16	TRBJ2-5	CATSRGTSGYQETQYF	TGTGCCACCAGCAGAGGGACTAGCGGGTACCAAGAGACCCAGTACTTC
TRBD1	many	TRBV5-5	13	TRBJ1-2	CASSSTGIVGYTF	TGTGCCAGCAGCTCGACAGGGATAGTTGGCTACACCTTC
-	many	TRBV6-1	15	TRBJ1-5	CASSEIQDVAQPQHF	TGTGCCAGCAGTGAAATACAGGATGTGGCCCAGCCCCAGCATTTT
-	few	TRBV4-1	15	TRBJ1-5	CASSQGLNSNQPQHF	TGCGCCAGCAGCCAAGGTCTTAATAGCAATCAGCCCCAGCATTTT
-	many	TRBV29-1	11	TRBJ1-1	CSVEEMTEAFF	TGCAGCGTTGAAGAAATGACTGAAGCTTTCTTT
TRBD1	many	TRBV2	14	TRBJ1-2	CASSIDRGHYGYTF	TGTGCCAGCAGCATTGACAGGGGGCACTATGGCTACACCTTC
-	many	TRBV28	15	TRBJ2-7	CASSLGGGTANEQYF	TGTGCCAGCAGTTTGGGGGGCGGGACCGCCAACGAGCAGTACTTC
-	many	TRBV20-1	17	TRBJ2-5	CSARSPGARVGVETQYF	TGCAGTGCTAGATCCCCAGGGGCGCGCGTGGGGGTTGAGACCCAGTACTTC
-	few	TRBV4-1	14	TRBJ1-1	CASSPGVLRPEAFF	TGCGCCAGCAGCCCCGGGGTACTTCGGCCTGAAGCTTTCTTT
TRBD1	-	TRBV12-3/TRBV12-4	17	TRBJ2-1	CASRIRRGTGGGDEQFF	TGTGCCAGCAGGATTCGTAGGGGGACAGGGGGCGGCGATGAGCAGTTCTTC
-	-	TRBV7-9	17	TRBJ2-7	CASNPGHAGPLSYEQYF	TGTGCCAGCAACCCTGGCCATGCGGGGCCACTCTCCTACGAGCAGTACTTC
TRBD1	-	TRBV27	12	TRBJ1-6	CASSWTGKTLHF	TGTGCCAGCAGTTGGACAGGGAAAACCCTCCACTTT
TRBD1	-	TRBV5-1	15	TRBJ2-5	CASERDRPGGETQYF	TGCGCCAGCGAAAGGGACAGGCCTGGAGGGGAGACCCAGTACTTC
TRBD1	many	TRBV28	14	TRBJ1-6	CASGTGELNSPLHF	TGTGCCAGTGGGACAGGGGAGCTTAATTCACCCCTCCACTTT
-	few	TRBV6-1	16	TRBJ2-6	CASSEGGISGANVLTF	TGTGCCAGCAGTGAAGGGGGGATCTCTGGGGCCAACGTCCTGACTTTC
-	-	TRBV4-1	14	TRBJ1-1	CASSQAHLGLEAFF	TGCGCCAGCAGCCAAGCCCACCTCGGGCTTGAAGCTTTCTTT
-	-	TRBV6-1	14	TRBJ1-3	CASSVTGSGNTIYF	TGTGCCAGCAGTGTGACAGGCTCTGGAAACACCATATATTTT
-	-	TRBV18	15	TRBJ2-5	CASSPEGVGTKTQYF	TGTGCCAGCTCACCAGAGGGAGTCGGAACAAAGACCCAGTACTTC
-	many	TRBV20-1	16	TRBJ2-4	CSARDPAGSIKNIQYF	TGCAGTGCTAGAGATCCTGCGGGGTCTATAAAAAACATTCAGTACTTC
-	few	TRBV29-1	13	TRBJ2-7	CSARQASSYEQYF	TGCAGCGCAAGACAGGCAAGCTCCTACGAGCAGTACTTC
-	-	TRBV28	14	TRBJ1-6	CASSFGAGVSPLHF	TGTGCCAGCAGTTTCGGGGCAGGGGTTTCACCCCTCCACTTT
TRBD2	many	TRBV25-1	15	TRBJ2-2	CASSGRTSRTGELFF	TGTGCCAGCAGTGGCCGGACTAGCCGCACCGGGGAGCTGTTTTTT
-	-	TRBV2	14	TRBJ2-3	CASSRDSRADTQYF	TGTGCCAGCAGCCGGGACTCTCGAGCAGATACGCAGTATTTT
TRBD2	many	TRBV7-8	16	TRBJ2-2	CASSFGLAGGTGELFF	TGTGCCAGCAGCTTCGGACTAGCGGGAGGTACCGGGGAGCTGTTTTTT
TRBD1	once	TRBV4-1	15	TRBJ1-1	CASSQEGTGSSEAFF	TGCGCCAGCAGCCAAGAAGGGACAGGGTCCTCCGAAGCTTTCTTT
TRBD1	few	TRBV19	14	TRBJ1-4	CASSIHRGNEKLFF	TGTGCCAGTAGTATCCACAGGGGAAATGAAAAACTGTTTTTT
-	few	TRBV27	15	TRBJ1-1	CASSFGHPWEVEAFF	TGTGCCAGCAGTTTCGGACACCCCTGGGAGGTTGAAGCTTTCTTT
TRBD1	many	TRBV10-3	14	TRBJ1-1	CAISTGERNTEAFF	TGTGCCATCAGTACAGGGGAGAGGAACACTGAAGCTTTCTTT
-	-	TRBV6-5	14	TRBJ2-7	CAIRGREGRYEQYF	TGTGCCATCAGGGGGCGGGAGGGCCGCTACGAGCAGTACTTC
-	few	TRBV10-2	16	TRBJ1-2	CASSDLGTPSNYGYTF	TGCGCCAGCAGTGATCTCGGGACACCCTCTAACTATGGCTACACCTTC
-	-	TRBV19	16	TRBJ2-7	CASSPLLAEGTYEQYF	TGTGCCAGTAGTCCTCTTCTCGCGGAAGGGACCTACGAGCAGTACTTC
TRBD2	-	TRBV20-1	14	TRBJ2-1	CSAPTSGNYNEQFF	TGCAGTGCTCCGACTAGCGGGAATTACAATGAGCAGTTCTTC
-	many	TRBV7-2	15	TRBJ2-7	CASSTTSSSVYEQYF	TGTGCCAGCAGCACAACTAGCTCAAGCGTCTACGAGCAGTACTTC
TRBD2	many	TRBV27	15	TRBJ2-5	CASSLYAGDQETQYF	TGTGCCAGCAGTTTATACGCGGGGGACCAAGAGACCCAGTACTTC
-	few	TRBV3-1	14	TRBJ2-7	CASSRRPGADEQYF	TGTGCCAGCAGCCGCCGCCCGGGAGCAGATGAGCAGTACTTC
-	-	TRBV6-1	15	TRBJ2-7	CASSEYERMIYEQYF	TGTGCCAGCAGTGAATATGAGCGGATGATCTACGAGCAGTACTTC
-	few	TRBV5-6	15	TRBJ1-6	CASSHDQGRNSPLHF	TGTGCCAGCAGCCACGACCAGGGGAGGAATTCACCCCTCCACTTT